A single TCR beta chain is shown here with its context. These data originate in a study of blood T cell repertoires in COVID-19. V shed 5 bases and J shed 3 bases, with 16 bases lying between them. In germline, CDR1 is SGHAT, CDR2 FQNNGV. This CDR3 has 15 amino acids. Sequencing was performed with immunoSEQ multiplex PCR; in TCRdb, only in-frame clones are kept and a portion is missing. The repertoire holds about 100,000 clones, roughly 85% seen once, with roughly 29% in the top ten. The sample was peripheral blood. The chain uses TRBV11-2 and TRBJ2-5; D is perhaps TRBD2 (7 bases). The clonotype was recovered from a man between 70 and 80 years old with active or convalescent COVID-19. Written as DNA, the CDR3 is TGTGCCAGCAGCCAGAGCGGGACACCGAAAGAGACCCAGTACTTC. Translation gives CASSQSGTPKETQYF.